This passage covers 24 T cell receptor beta chains from one sample sequenced in a study of blood T cell repertoires in COVID-19. Profiling relied on immunoSEQ multiplex PCR, and the TCRdb table lists in-frame clones only, not all of them. The table has some 32,000 clones, more than 75% seen once; the top ten hold more than 13%. The sequencing sample was made of peripheral blood. These receptors all come from a man in his 60s with active COVID-19.

The rearrangement links TRBV7-8 to TRBJ1-1, with TRBD1 matching over 7 bases. CDR3 length equals 16 residues. The trim removed 6 bases at V and 0 bases at J, leaving 10 bases unmatched. CDR1 SGHVS and CDR2 FQNEAQ come from the germline V gene. The CDR3 here is CASSTPDRAVNTEAFF. The CDR3 DNA follows: TGTGCCAGCAGTACCCCCGACAGGGCCGTGAACACTGAAGCTTTCTTT.

V gene TRBV12-5 combines with J gene TRBJ2-3; no clear D gene. The CDR3 runs 13 residues. The V end lost 5 bases, the J end lost 0 bases, and 6 bases lay between the germline ends. The germline V gene has CDR1 LGHNT and CDR2 FRNRAP. The DNA for the CDR3 is TGTGCTAGTGGTAAGACTAGCACAGATACGCAGTATTTT. It translates to CASGKTSTDTQYF.

This chain connects TRBV7-2 to TRBJ2-3, with D possibly TRBD2 on 7 matching bases. CDR3 length: 15 amino acids. V lost 3 bases, J lost 2 bases, and 12 bases lay in between. Per germline, CDR1 SGHTA and CDR2 FQGNSA. As DNA, the CDR3 is TGTGCCAGCAGCTTCGGGGGGCTAAACACAGATACGCAGTATTTT. Its translation: CASSFGGLNTDTQYF.

The chain has TRBV7-3 and TRBJ1-1; D remains unclear. Trimming took off 2 bases at V and 1 base at J, with 5 bases between the two ends. Germline values: CDR1 SGHTA, CDR2 FQGTGA. The CDR3 contains 13 residues. CDR3 DNA: TGTGCCAGCAGCTTAGCAGAGAACACTGAAGCTTTCTTT. It codes for CASSLAENTEAFF.

This CDR3 reads CASRGGANNEQFF. The CDR3 DNA reads TGTGCCAGCAGAGGCGGGGCTAACAATGAGCAGTTCTTC. V is TRBV6-5 and J is TRBJ2-1; D may be TRBD2 (6 bases). V lost 6 bases, J lost 5 bases, and 11 bases lay in between. Germline CDR1 and CDR2: MNHEY and SVGAGI. The length of the CDR3 is 13 residues.

Written as DNA, the CDR3 is TGTGCCAGCAGTGTCAGGGACACCGGGGAGCTGTTTTTT. This encodes CASSVRDTGELFF. V usage is TRBV2 and J usage is TRBJ2-2, with D maybe TRBD1 (5 bases). Germline V gene lookup returns CDR1 SNHLY and CDR2 FYNNEI. The CDR3 has 13 residues. Trimming took off 4 bases at V and 3 bases at J, with 6 bases between the two ends.

The V call is TRBV5-5, the J call TRBJ1-1, with D perhaps matching TRBD1 (6 bases). This CDR3 comprises 14 residues. The V gene's germline CDR1 is SGHKS and CDR2 YYEKEE (reference sequence). The V end was cut by 2 bases, the J end by 3 bases, with 11 bases between. Here the CDR3 reads CASSFSQGYTEAFF. The CDR3 DNA reads as TGTGCCAGCAGCTTCAGTCAGGGGTACACTGAAGCTTTCTTT.

The chain uses TRBV23-1 and TRBJ1-2, with D possibly being TRBD1 (6 bases). TRBV23-1 is labeled an ORF, and its function is uncertain. The CDR3 runs to 14 residues. V shed 9 bases and J shed 2 bases, with 16 bases lying between them. CDR3 protein: CASSRGSSNYGYTF. The CDR3 DNA reads TGCGCCAGTAGTAGGGGGAGTAGCAACTATGGCTACACCTTC.

The chain combines TRBV7-2 with TRBJ2-5; 7 nucleotides agree with TRBD2. Germline loops: CDR1 SGHTA, CDR2 FQGNSA. V lost 5 bases to trimming and J lost 5 bases; unmatched junction nucleotides: 5. This CDR3 has 13 amino acids. The CDR3 DNA follows: TGTGCCAGCAGCCCCAGGGAGGGGGAGACCCAGTACTTC. Residues: CASSPREGETQYF.

The gene calls are TRBV6-4 and TRBJ2-2; D possibly corresponds to TRBD2 (7 bases). Looked up from germline, CDR1 is MRHNA and CDR2 is SNTAGT. V dropped 3 bases and J dropped 4 bases, with 12 bases sitting between them. The CDR3 sequence is 15 residues long. This CDR3 is CASSERGGATGELFF. The CDR3 DNA follows: TGTGCCAGCAGTGAAAGGGGGGGAGCCACCGGGGAGCTGTTTTTT.

The chain uses TRBV5-4 and TRBJ2-2; TRBD1 agrees at 8 bases. Germline CDR1 SGHNT, CDR2 YYREEE (reference sequence). CDR3 size: 15 residues. Germline trimming cut 4 bases from V and 4 bases from J; bases unmatched to any gene: 6. The DNA of the CDR3 is TGTGCCAGCAGCCCTCAGGGGGCGGCCACCGGGGAGCTGTTTTTT. Translation gives CASSPQGAATGELFF.

The chain is built from TRBV9 and TRBJ2-3; the match to TRBD1 covers 10 bases. Trimming removed 4 bases from V and 0 bases from J; junction bases left unmatched: 5. The CDR3 has 16 amino acids. Germline V gene lookup returns CDR1 SGDLS and CDR2 YYNGEE. The CDR3 DNA follows: TGTGCCAGCAGCTCAGGACAGGGGGGTAGCACAGATACGCAGTATTTT. It codes for CASSSGQGGSTDTQYF.

The rearrangement uses TRBV5-1 and TRBJ2-1; TRBD1 agrees at 7 bases. The CDR3 runs 13 residues. Trimming took 1 base from V and 8 from J; bases not matched to a gene: 3. Germline lookup yields CDR1 SGHRS and CDR2 YFSETQ. CDR3 region: CASSLFRGHEQFF. The CDR3 DNA sequence: TGCGCCAGCAGCTTGTTTAGGGGGCATGAGCAGTTCTTC.

V and J are TRBV7-2 and TRBJ2-7, with 8 bases lining up with TRBD1. This CDR3 has 13 residues. CDR1 SGHTA and CDR2 FQGNSA come from the germline V gene. The ends lost 5 bases at V and 5 bases at J; junction bases unmatched: 5. In nucleotides, the CDR3 is TGTGCCAGCAGCCCCGGACAGGGCCACGAGCAGTACTTC. Amino acids: CASSPGQGHEQYF.

The V call is TRBV6-4, the J call TRBJ2-3, with 12 bases matching TRBD2. Trimming removed 2 bases from V and 2 bases from J; junction bases left unmatched: 5. The CDR3 runs to 17 residues. CDR1 is MRHNA, CDR2 SNTAGT, per germline. The CDR3 protein is CASSDTSSGGDTDTQYF. CDR3 nucleotides: TGTGCCAGCAGTGACACTTCTAGCGGGGGGGACACAGATACGCAGTATTTT.

This chain connects TRBV6-6 to TRBJ2-5; TRBD1 might be the D (6 bases). Trimming cost V 7 bases and J 3 bases, with 18 bases left between them. This CDR3 contains 15 residues. Germline V gene sequence: CDR1 MNHNY, CDR2 SVGAGI (reference sequence). The CDR3 region has the DNA TGTGCCAGCACGAAGGGGCAGGGGAATAAAGAGACCCAGTACTTC. Translating gives CASTKGQGNKETQYF.

The chain links TRBV18 to TRBJ2-5; D is undetermined. Germline-derived CDR1 and CDR2 are KGHSH and LQKENI. The CDR3 has 13 residues. The V end was cut by 3 bases, the J end by 0 bases, with 5 bases between. This CDR3 is CASSPRYQETQYF. DNA of the CDR3: TGTGCCAGCTCACCCCGGTACCAAGAGACCCAGTACTTC.

This rearrangement joins TRBV5-6 to TRBJ2-5; TRBD1 aligns across 7 bases. V shed 3 bases and J 3 bases; nucleotides not matched to a gene: 2. Germline V lookup: CDR1 SGHDT, CDR2 YYEEEE. The CDR3 consists of 13 residues. The CDR3 sequence: CASSWGTEETQYF. The CDR3 nucleotides are TGTGCCAGCAGCTGGGGGACAGAAGAGACCCAGTACTTC.

This sequence joins TRBV18 and TRBJ2-7; TRBD1 matches 10 bases. V lost 3 bases and J lost 3; bases outside the gene matches: 5. Germline values: CDR1 KGHSH, CDR2 LQKENI. The CDR3 totals 15 residues. The CDR3 coding sequence is TGTGCCAGCTCACCGAGGACAGGGGGAGTCTACGAGCAGTACTTC. Amino acids: CASSPRTGGVYEQYF.

The rearrangement uses TRBV3-1 (or the pseudogene TRBV3-2) and TRBJ2-1; TRBD2 matches 15 bases. The ends lost 4 bases at V and 7 bases at J; junction bases unmatched: 2. The CDR3 extends over 15 amino acids. Germline V lookup: CDR1 LGHDT, CDR2 YNNKEL (reference sequence). CDR3 loop: CASSLGTSGRNEQFF. In nucleotides, the CDR3 is TGTGCCAGCAGCCTCGGGACTAGCGGGAGGAATGAGCAGTTCTTC.

The genes are TRBV11-1 and TRBJ2-3; 9 bases agree with TRBD2. V trimming: 4 bases; J trimming: 5 bases; junction bases outside the gene matches: 4. Looked up from germline, CDR1 is SGHAT and CDR2 is FQDESV (reference sequence). This CDR3 is 14 amino acids long. Written as DNA, the CDR3 is TGTGCCAGCAGCTCCTCTAGCGGGATAGATACGCAGTATTTT. Translation: CASSSSSGIDTQYF.

This clone was detected only once. The J gene is TRBJ2-7, the V gene TRBV9, with 12 nucleotides matching TRBD2. Germline V gives CDR1 SGDLS, CDR2 YYNGEE. Trimming at V came to 3 bases and at J to 7 bases, leaving 5 bases not matched to a gene. The CDR3 length is 14 residues. CDR3 nucleotides: TGTGCCAGCAGCGCCGGGACTAGCGGGTCGGAGCAGTACTTC. Translated: CASSAGTSGSEQYF.

The chain has TRBV10-3 and TRBJ2-1; 10 bases are a match to TRBD1. Germline CDR1 and CDR2: ENHRY and SYGVKD. CDR3 length: 16 amino acids. The J segment lost 6 bases and the V segment lost 0 bases, leaving 5 bases of the junction unmatched. The CDR3 region has the DNA TGTGCCATCAGTGAGTCGAGGACAGGGGGTGGCAATGAGCAGTTCTTC. This sequence encodes CAISESRTGGGNEQFF.

The chain carries TRBV19 and TRBJ1-2; D possibly corresponds to TRBD1 (6 bases). The CDR3 has 13 amino acids. V was pared by 4 bases and J by 5 bases, with 11 bases between. Germline V CDR1 and CDR2: LNHDA, SQIVND (reference sequence). CDR3 region: CASSNGQLYGYTF. As DNA, the CDR3 is TGTGCCAGTAGTAACGGACAGCTATATGGCTACACCTTC.